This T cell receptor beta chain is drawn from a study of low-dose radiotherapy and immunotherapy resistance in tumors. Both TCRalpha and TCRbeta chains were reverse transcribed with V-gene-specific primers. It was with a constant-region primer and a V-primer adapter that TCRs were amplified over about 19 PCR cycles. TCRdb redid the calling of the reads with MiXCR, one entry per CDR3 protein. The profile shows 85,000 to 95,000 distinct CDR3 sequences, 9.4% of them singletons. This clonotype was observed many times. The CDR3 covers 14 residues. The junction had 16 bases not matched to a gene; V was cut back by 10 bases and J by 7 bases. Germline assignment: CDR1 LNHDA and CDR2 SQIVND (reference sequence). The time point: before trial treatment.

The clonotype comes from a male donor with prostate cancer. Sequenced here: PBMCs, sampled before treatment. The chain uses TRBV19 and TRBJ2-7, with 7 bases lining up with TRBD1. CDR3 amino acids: CATTIGTAVREQYF. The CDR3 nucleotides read TGTGCCACCACGATCGGGACAGCTGTGAGGGAGCAGTACTTC.